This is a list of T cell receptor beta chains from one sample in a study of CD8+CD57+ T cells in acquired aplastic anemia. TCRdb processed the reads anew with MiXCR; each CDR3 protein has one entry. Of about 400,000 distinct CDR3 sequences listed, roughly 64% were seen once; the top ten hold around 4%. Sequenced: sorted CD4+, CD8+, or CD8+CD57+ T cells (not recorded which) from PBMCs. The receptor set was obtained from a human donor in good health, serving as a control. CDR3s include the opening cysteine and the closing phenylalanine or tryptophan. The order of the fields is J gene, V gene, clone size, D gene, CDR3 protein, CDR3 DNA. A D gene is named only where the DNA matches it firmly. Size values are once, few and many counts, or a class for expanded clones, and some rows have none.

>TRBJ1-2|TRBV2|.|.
CASRPPGNTGAFF
TGTGCCAGCAGGCCGCCGGGGAACACGGGCGCTTTCTTC
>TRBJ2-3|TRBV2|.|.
CASSEEGDTDTQYF
TGTGCCAGCAGTGAAGAGGGAGACACAGATACGCAGTATTTT
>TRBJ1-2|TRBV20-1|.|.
CSARGLRDSYGYTF
TGCAGTGCTAGAGGGCTCCGCGATAGTTATGGCTACACCTTC
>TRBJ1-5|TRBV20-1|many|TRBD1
CSARQGAEPQHF
TGCAGTGCTCGACAGGGTGCGGAGCCCCAGCATTTT
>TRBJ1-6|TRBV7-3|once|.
CASSVTYSDSNLLF
TGTGCCAGCAGCGTAACGTACTCGGATTCCAACCTCCTGTTT
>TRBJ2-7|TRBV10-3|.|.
CAISKGQEQYF
TGTGCCATCAGTAAAGGACAGGAGCAGTACTTC
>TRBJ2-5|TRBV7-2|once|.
CASSLLYASYEQYQYF
TGTGCCAGCAGCTTATTATACGCTTCCTACGAGCAGTACCAGTACTTC
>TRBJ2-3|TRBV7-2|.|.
CASSLATGVGLYFQYF
TGTGCCAGCAGCTTAGCAACGGGGGTGGGCCTGTATTTTCAGTATTTT
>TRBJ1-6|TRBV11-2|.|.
CASSSGGGSTPLHF
TGTGCCAGCAGCTCTGGTGGGGGGTCGACACCCCTCCACTTT
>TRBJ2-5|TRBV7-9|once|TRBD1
CASSRQGLNF
TGTGCCAGCAGCCGACAGGGCCTGAACTTC
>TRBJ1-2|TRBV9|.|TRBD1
CASSRDRVTTNSNTF
TGTGCCAGCAGCCGGGACAGGGTCACTACGAACAGTAACACCTTC
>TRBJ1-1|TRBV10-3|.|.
CAISGTGLNTEAFF
TGTGCCATCAGTGGTACAGGCCTGAACACTGAAGCTTTCTTT
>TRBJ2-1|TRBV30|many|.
CAWSAGRTYNEQFF
TGTGCCTGGAGTGCGGGTCGGACGTACAATGAGCAGTTCTTC
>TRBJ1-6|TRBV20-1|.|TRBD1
CSAVHRGNSYLHF
TGCAGTGCGGTCCACAGGGGTAATTCCTACCTCCACTTT